The clone carrying this T cell receptor beta chain was seen a handful of times. Its antigen remains unidentified. Any patient presenting with uncontrolled infection, other autoimmune disease, pregnancy or lactation was left out. This sample stems from a study of T cells in Graves' hyperthyroidism and ophthalmopathy. Study conclusions and caveats: A 13 V-J model separated ophthalmopathy from stable hyperthyroidism.

The source material, RNA transcripts, was used to amplify TCR beta CDR3 regions. Researchers ran a first-round RT-PCR on the TCR CDR3 using the HTBI primer set. TCRdb recomputed calls from the multiplex PCR reads with MiXCR, one row per CDR3 protein. Altogether 300,000 to 450,000 distinct CDR3 sequences are present, roughly 25% being singletons, with the ten largest covering more than 60%. Trimming pared 4 bases from V and 7 bases from J, leaving 12 bases between. The CDR3 contains 13 residues. This sequence originates from a man aged 50 to 59 with Graves' hyperthyroidism. Sequencing was performed on blood. The chain uses TRBV12-3 or TRBV12-4 and TRBJ2-3, with D unclear. CDR3 nucleotide sequence: TGTGCCAGCAGTTCCCAGCCCCCCTATACGCAGTATTTT. Translation gives CASSSQPPYTQYF.